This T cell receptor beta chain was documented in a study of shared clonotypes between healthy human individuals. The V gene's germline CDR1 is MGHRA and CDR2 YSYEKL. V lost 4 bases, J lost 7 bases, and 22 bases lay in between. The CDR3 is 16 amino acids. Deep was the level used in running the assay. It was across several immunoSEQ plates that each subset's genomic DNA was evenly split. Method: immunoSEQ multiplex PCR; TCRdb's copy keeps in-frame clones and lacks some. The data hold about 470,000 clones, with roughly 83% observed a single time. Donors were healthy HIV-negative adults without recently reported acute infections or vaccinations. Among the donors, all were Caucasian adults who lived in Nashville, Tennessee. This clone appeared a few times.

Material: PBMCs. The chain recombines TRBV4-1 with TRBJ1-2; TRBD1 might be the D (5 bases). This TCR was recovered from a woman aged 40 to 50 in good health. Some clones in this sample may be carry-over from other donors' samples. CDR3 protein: CASSRIILEGTGGYTF. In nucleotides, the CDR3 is TGCGCCAGCAGCCGGATCATTTTAGAGGGGACGGGTGGCTACACCTTC.